These 21 T cell receptor beta chains share one sample of origin, sequenced in a study of blood T cell repertoires in COVID-19 (dated by TCRdb to about 2020). Libraries were built with the immunoSEQ multiplex PCR assay. TCRdb stores this immuneACCESS table with in-frame sequences only. Part of the clones is absent; in the studies checked, under half of the shortfall reflects unresolved V genes, and no reason is known for the rest. For this sample there are under 350,000 clones; more than 85% appear just once. The ten top clones hold over 1% of the sample. The material sequenced was peripheral blood. These receptors originate from a man aged 65-85 years with acute or convalescent COVID-19.

In its sample, this clone was seen a few times. This chain uses TRBV19 with TRBJ2-3, with D maybe TRBD1 (6 bases). Germline values: CDR1 LNHDA, CDR2 SQIVND (reference sequence). Trimming removed 2 bases from V and 2 bases from J, with 11 bases in between. The CDR3 length is 15 residues. The CDR3 sequence: CASSIRAGATDTQYF. The CDR3 bases are TGTGCCAGTAGTATAAGGGCAGGGGCCACAGATACGCAGTATTTT.

The chain recombines TRBV7-2 with TRBJ1-4; tentative D call: TRBD1 (6 bases). Germline V gene sequence: CDR1 SGHTA, CDR2 FQGNSA. This CDR3 is built from 16 residues. The germline V and J ends were trimmed by 3 bases and 3 bases, with 14 bases remaining between them. The CDR3 loop is CASSLNHRVANEKLFF. The CDR3 nucleotides are TGTGCCAGCAGCTTGAATCACAGGGTCGCTAATGAAAAACTGTTTTTT. The complete variable domain, with remaining parts taken from reference TRBV7-2 and TRBJ1-4, reads GAGVSQSPSNKVTEKGKDVELRCDPISGHTALYWYRQSLGQGLEFLIYFQGNSAPDKSGLPSDRFSAERTGGSVSTLTIQRTQQEDSAVYLCASSLNHRVANEKLFFGSGTQLSVL.

The J gene is TRBJ1-2, the V gene TRBV12-3 or TRBV12-4; D ambiguous. Trimming stripped 10 bases from V and 4 bases from J, with 13 bases between. CDR3 size: 12 residues. In DNA, the CDR3 is TGTGCCACCTCGCCGTTCGGCTATGGCTACACCTTC. Translating gives CATSPFGYGYTF.

This clone was seen a few times. The gene calls are TRBV4-2 and TRBJ1-6; 11 bases line up with TRBD1. Trimming at V came to 0 bases and at J to 4 bases, leaving 5 bases not matched to a gene. CDR1 and CDR2 from the germline V gene are LGHNA and YNFKEQ. The CDR3 length is 18 residues. CDR3 loop: CASSQEPGTGGYNSPLHF. The CDR3 DNA follows: TGTGCCAGCAGCCAAGAGCCCGGGACAGGGGGTTATAATTCACCCCTCCACTTT.

The gene calls are TRBV15 and TRBJ1-2; D gene uncertain. Trimming shortened V by 3 bases and J by 3 bases, and 5 bases separated the two germline ends. The CDR3 is 12 residues long. Germline assignment: CDR1 LNHNV and CDR2 YYDKDF (reference sequence). DNA for the CDR3: TGTGCCACCAGCAGCCAGGACTATGGCTACACCTTC. Its protein product is CATSSQDYGYTF.

The rearrangement joins TRBV20-1 to TRBJ1-2; D gene uncertain. CDR1 is DFQATT and CDR2 is SNEGSKA in the germline V gene (reference sequence). V dropped 3 bases and J dropped 1 base, with 9 bases sitting between them. This CDR3 contains 13 residues. The CDR3 nucleotides are TGCAGTGCTAGTCGACACCTTAACTATGGCTACACCTTC. Translated: CSASRHLNYGYTF.

The J gene is TRBJ2-1, the V gene TRBV2; TRBD2 matches at 7 bases. V lost 7 bases, J lost 0 bases, and 9 bases stayed unmatched. The CDR3 is made up of 16 amino acids. Germline V gene sequence: CDR1 SNHLY, CDR2 FYNNEI. CDR3 amino acids: CASNNPGGSSYNEQFF. The CDR3 nucleotides are TGTGCCAGCAACAACCCCGGGGGGAGCTCCTACAATGAGCAGTTCTTC.

V and J are TRBV15 and TRBJ1-5; 7 nucleotides line up with TRBD1. V was clipped by 4 bases and J by 6 bases; unmatched bases: 6. CDR1 LNHNV and CDR2 YYDKDF come from the germline V gene (reference sequence). The CDR3 has 14 residues. This CDR3 reads CATSTDRAVQPQHF. The DNA of the CDR3 is TGTGCCACCAGCACAGACAGGGCGGTTCAGCCCCAGCATTTT.

This chain joins TRBV15 and TRBJ1-1; 11 nucleotides align to TRBD1. The V gene's germline CDR1 is LNHNV and CDR2 YYDKDF (reference sequence). With V trimmed by 1 base and J by 14 bases, 9 bases remained unmatched. The CDR3 is made up of 14 amino acids. CDR3 protein: CATSRGDRGSDLFF. The CDR3 coding sequence is TGTGCCACCAGCAGAGGGGACAGGGGGTCGGACTTGTTCTTT.

The chain uses TRBV5-1 and TRBJ2-7; D is uncertain. The CDR3 is 11 amino acids. Germline V CDR1 and CDR2: SGHRS, YFSETQ. The V end was cut by 2 bases, the J end by 4 bases, with 4 bases between. This CDR3 reads CASSFSYEQYF. The CDR3 DNA follows: TGCGCCAGCAGCTTCAGTTACGAGCAGTACTTC.

This chain joins TRBV10-2 and TRBJ1-5, with D maybe TRBD1 (5 bases). Trimming cost V 5 bases and J 7 bases, with 15 bases left between them. In germline, CDR1 is WSHSY, CDR2 SAAADI. This CDR3 has 14 residues. This chain's CDR3 is CASSSQGGRQPQHF. The CDR3 nucleotides are TGCGCCAGCAGTTCCCAGGGCGGAAGGCAGCCCCAGCATTTT.

The chain joins TRBV28 to TRBJ1-1; D gene unclear. The CDR3 runs to 12 residues. Trimming removed 4 bases from V and 1 base from J, with 4 bases in between. The germline gives CDR1 MDHEN, CDR2 SYDVKM. CDR3 loop: CASSSRNTEAFF. DNA for the CDR3: TGTGCCAGCAGTTCGCGGAACACTGAAGCTTTCTTT.

The chain combines TRBV18 with TRBJ1-4; 9 nucleotides match TRBD1. This CDR3 has 18 amino acids. With 5 bases clipped from V and 0 bases from J, the junction kept 10 bases outside the gene matches. CDR1 and CDR2 from the germline V gene are KGHSH and LQKENI. CDR3 DNA sequence: TGTGCCAGCTCATGGGTTCCGGGACAGGGAACAACTAATGAAAAACTGTTTTTT. Its protein product is CASSWVPGQGTTNEKLFF.

V and J are TRBV7-9 and TRBJ2-7; no clear D gene. Deletions cut 5 bases from V and 0 bases from J, with 5 bases between. The germline gives CDR1 SEHNR, CDR2 FQNEAQ (reference sequence). CDR3 length: 12 amino acids. The CDR3 DNA is TGTGCCAGCAGCACAGTCTCCTACGAGCAGTACTTC. It yields the protein CASSTVSYEQYF.

The gene calls are TRBV7-9 and TRBJ1-1; possible D gene TRBD1, 5 bases. This CDR3 is built from 16 residues. The V end lost 0 bases, the J end lost 11 bases, and 22 bases lay between the germline ends. The V gene's germline CDR1 is SEHNR and CDR2 FQNEAQ (reference sequence). The DNA of the CDR3 is TGTGCCAGCAGCTTAGCGTCTAACAAGGGACTGCGGGCCGCTTTCTTT. This sequence encodes CASSLASNKGLRAAFF.

In DNA, the CDR3 is TGTGCCAGCAGACTAAGCGGGGGGAACACCGGGGAGCTGTTTTTT. As protein: CASRLSGGNTGELFF. The rearrangement joins TRBV6-5 to TRBJ2-2; 8 bases fit TRBD2. In germline, CDR1 is MNHEY, CDR2 SVGAGI. This CDR3 has 15 amino acids. Germline trimming cut 6 bases from V and 1 base from J; bases unmatched to any gene: 4.

The chain uses TRBV5-6 and TRBJ1-4; D might be TRBD1 (6 bases). Trimming cost V 3 bases and J 0 bases, with 15 bases left between them. CDR3 length equals 17 residues. From germline, CDR1 is SGHDT and CDR2 YYEEEE. This CDR3 reads CASSWGLRPTTNEKLFF. CDR3 DNA: TGTGCCAGCAGCTGGGGGCTCAGGCCTACAACTAATGAAAAACTGTTTTTT. Using reference TRBV5-6 and TRBJ1-4 for the parts outside the CDR3, the full variable domain is DAGVTQSPTHLIKTRGQQVTLRCSPKSGHDTVSWYQQALGQGPQFIFQYYEEEERQRGNFPDRFSGHQFPNYSSELNVNALLLGDSALYLCASSWGLRPTTNEKLFFGSGTQLSVL.

This sequence joins TRBV7-2 and TRBJ1-2; 9 bases agree with TRBD1. V was pared by 2 bases and J by 4 bases, with 5 bases of the junction left unmatched. The CDR3 consists of 15 residues. Germline-derived CDR1 and CDR2 are SGHTA and FQGNSA. CDR3 region: CASSLRDRAPYGYTF. As DNA, the CDR3 is TGTGCCAGCAGCTTAAGGGACAGGGCTCCCTATGGCTACACCTTC.

V is TRBV5-1 and J is TRBJ2-4; 10 positions agree with TRBD2. The CDR3 extends over 16 amino acids. V lost 4 bases to trimming and J lost 0 bases; unmatched junction nucleotides: 4. Germline values: CDR1 SGHRS, CDR2 YFSETQ. CDR3 DNA sequence: TGCGCCAGCAGCGGCCGACTAGCGGGAGCCAAAAACATTCAGTACTTC. Translated, it gives CASSGRLAGAKNIQYF.

V usage is TRBV7-9 and J usage is TRBJ2-1, with 11 bases fitting TRBD2. The junction had 5 bases not matched to a gene; V was cut back by 4 bases and J by 0 bases. The germline V gene encodes CDR1 SEHNR and CDR2 FQNEAQ (reference sequence). The CDR3 runs to 17 residues. This CDR3 is CASSSPSGGSSYNEQFF. In nucleotides, the CDR3 is TGTGCCAGCAGCTCCCCTAGCGGGGGGAGCTCCTACAATGAGCAGTTCTTC.

The V gene is TRBV6-5, the J gene TRBJ1-4; D perhaps matches TRBD1 (6 bases). The CDR3 sequence is 15 residues long. The germline gives CDR1 MNHEY, CDR2 SVGAGI. V was pared by 3 bases and J by 3 bases, with 11 bases between. CDR3 amino acids: CASSYGQLSNEKLFF. In nucleotides, the CDR3 is TGTGCCAGCAGTTATGGACAGCTTTCTAATGAAAAACTGTTTTTT.